What follows is one T cell receptor beta chain and its context. These data come from a study of control samples from healthy donors and cancer patients. J gave up 5 bases and V 1 base, and 7 bases lay outside the gene matches. This CDR3 contains 16 residues. CDR1 is SGHTA, CDR2 FQGTGA, per germline. Profiling relied on immunoSEQ multiplex PCR, and the TCRdb table lists in-frame clones only, not all of them. Seen here are roughly 120,000 clones, 85% to 90% observed once, and the top ten hold approximately 1.1%. This chain uses TRBV7-3 with TRBJ2-1, with TRBD1 matching 8 bases. The source is a woman aged 50 to 65 with colorectal cancer. Sequencing used PBMCs. In nucleotides, the CDR3 is TGTGCCAGCAGCTTAAGAGGGGGACAGGCGAACAATGAGCAGTTCTTC. Translation: CASSLRGGQANNEQFF.